The following is a TCR beta chain sequence with its context. Its antigen is undetermined. This sample stems from a study of cytomegalovirus exposure and HLA in healthy donors. The PCR made use of 60 Vbeta and 13 Jbeta primers. Some clones are missing from TCRdb's copy, which holds only in-frame ones; the method was immunoSEQ multiplex PCR. The sample yields roughly 170,000 clones, roughly 84% seen once. The CDR3 covers 16 residues. Germline V gene data show CDR1 as SGHTA and CDR2 as FQGTGA. V was pared by 1 base and J by 0 bases, with 10 bases between. Study results and caveats: Researchers reportedly found TCR beta sequences accurately predicted most subjects' HLA-A and HLA-B alleles. The authors listed some 160 TCR beta chains as cytomegalovirus-associated.

Donors consisted of healthy bone marrow donors. The sequencing input was PBMCs. This rearrangement joins TRBV7-3 to TRBJ2-1, with a weak D call TRBD2 (5 bases). This TCR was recovered from a male donor in good health and CMV-seronegative. In DNA, the CDR3 is TGTGCCAGCAGCTTAATGGTAGCGAGCTCCTACAATGAGCAGTTCTTC. Protein: CASSLMVASSYNEQFF.